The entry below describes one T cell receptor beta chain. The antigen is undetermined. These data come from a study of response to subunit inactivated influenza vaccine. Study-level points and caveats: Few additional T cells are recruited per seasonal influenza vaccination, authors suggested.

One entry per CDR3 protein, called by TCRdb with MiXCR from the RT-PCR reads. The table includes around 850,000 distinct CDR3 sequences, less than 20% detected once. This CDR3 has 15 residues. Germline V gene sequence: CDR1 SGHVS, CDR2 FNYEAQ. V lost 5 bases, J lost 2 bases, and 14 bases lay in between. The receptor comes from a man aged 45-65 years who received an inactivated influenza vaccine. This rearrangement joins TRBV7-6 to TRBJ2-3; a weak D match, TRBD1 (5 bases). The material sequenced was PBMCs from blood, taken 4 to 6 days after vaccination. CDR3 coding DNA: TGTGCCAGCAGCCGCCAGGACACCAACACAGATACGCAGTATTTT. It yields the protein CASSRQDTNTDTQYF.